These T cell receptor beta chains were read from a single sample in a study of cytomegalovirus exposure and HLA in healthy donors. The protocol was immunoSEQ multiplex PCR, while the TCRdb copy is restricted to in-frame clones and leaves out a portion. Here the sample spans about 200,000 clones, more than 65% being singletons. The material sequenced was PBMCs. These receptors all stem from a woman aged 25-40 years in good health and CMV-seropositive. The CDR3 runs from the conserved cysteine through the conserved F or W. The D gene is left open where the match is weak. Part of the rows lack a size; the others show once, few, many or a class for expanded clones.

D,J,size,V,CDR3
TRBD2,TRBJ2-1,.,TRBV30,CAWGGEPGYNEQFF
TRBD1,TRBJ2-7,.,TRBV11-2,CASSWDSYEQYF
.,TRBJ2-7,.,TRBV19,CASSIGPPPGTYEQYF
TRBD1,TRBJ1-2,.,TRBV5-4,CASSSGQGLSYTF
.,TRBJ1-5,few,TRBV30,CAYAGNSNQPQHF
.,TRBJ2-1,.,TRBV4-1,CASSPARSLSYNEQFF
TRBD1,TRBJ1-2,.,TRBV5-4,CASSLGGTGWNNYGYTF
.,TRBJ2-7,medium-sized,TRBV5-4,CASTRGGSYEQYF
.,TRBJ1-1,.,TRBV6-1,CASSDWPENTEAFF
.,TRBJ1-4,.,TRBV7-2,CASSLVPHSNEKLFF
.,TRBJ2-6,.,TRBV6-4,CASSLDTSGANVLTF
TRBD2,TRBJ2-2,.,TRBV4-2,CASSQAGSIAGARGGELFF
.,TRBJ1-1,.,TRBV18,CASSRQKNTEAFF
.,TRBJ1-4,.,TRBV18,CASSPSSTNEKLFF
.,TRBJ2-7,.,TRBV4-1,CASSQDYPGSSYEQYF
.,TRBJ1-5,.,TRBV18,CASSPGGQQPQHF
.,TRBJ1-2,.,TRBV7-8,CASSLSGFDGYTF
.,TRBJ2-5,.,TRBV6-1,CASSEAAGQETQYF
TRBD2,TRBJ2-7,.,TRBV2,CASSPGLAADGQYF
.,TRBJ2-2,.,TRBV5-6,CASSLIDPYRGANTGELFF
.,TRBJ2-7,.,TRBV5-6,CASSSGGPAGEQYF
TRBD1,TRBJ1-5,.,TRBV7-7,CASSLDRGQPQHF
.,TRBJ1-5,.,TRBV27,CASRNQPQHF
TRBD1,TRBJ1-3,.,TRBV7-8,CASSARDRVSGNTIYF
TRBD1,TRBJ1-5,.,TRBV2,CASSQLRTGSNQPQHF
.,TRBJ2-7,.,TRBV28,CASSFPSLGYEQYF
TRBD1,TRBJ1-5,.,TRBV27,CASKTGTDQPQHF
.,TRBJ2-7,.,TRBV29-1,CSVQTGSYEQYF
TRBD1,TRBJ1-2,.,TRBV5-1,CASSGTVTYGYTF
TRBD1,TRBJ2-7,.,TRBV19,CASGYRGEQYF
.,TRBJ2-5,.,TRBV6-1,CASSGGGGETQYF
TRBD2,TRBJ2-7,.,TRBV14,CASSPGLAKSTYEQYF
TRBD1,TRBJ1-3,.,TRBV9,CASSSSGTASGNTIYF
.,TRBJ1-1,.,TRBV7-2,CASSLGQVMNTEAFF
.,TRBJ1-1,.,TRBV5-1,CASSFRVNTEAFF
.,TRBJ1-2,.,TRBV7-9,CASSLEVPGYGYTF
.,TRBJ2-7,few,TRBV2,CASSEFRYEQYF
TRBD1,TRBJ2-1,.,TRBV4-1,CASSTGAKSAYNEQFF
.,TRBJ1-2,.,TRBV5-4,CASSQSDMSYGYTF
TRBD2,TRBJ2-1,.,TRBV14,CASSRGTSGRIRFF
TRBD2,TRBJ2-7,.,TRBV28,CASIGVAGVYEQYF
.,TRBJ1-1,.,TRBV18,CASSPTGRGNTEAFF
.,TRBJ2-2,.,TRBV12-5,CASGSVPGANTGELFF
.,TRBJ2-5,once,TRBV27,CASSSMRRFQETQYF
.,TRBJ1-1,.,TRBV29-1,CSVEDRGLTHLEAFF
TRBD2,TRBJ2-2,few,TRBV9,CASSVGTSGMDGELFF
TRBD2,TRBJ2-1,once,TRBV5-6,CASSPGGGAGAEQFF
TRBD1,TRBJ2-7,.,TRBV2,CASRQQGLDEQYF
TRBD2,TRBJ2-7,.,TRBV11-2,CASSFLAGGRPYEQYF
TRBD2,TRBJ2-1,.,TRBV5-1,CASSLGLAGGDEQFF